Reported below is one T cell receptor (beta chain). Antigen specificity is unknown. This entry comes from a study of T-cell memory formation after mild COVID-19. Findings and caveats of the study: The SARS-CoV-2 specificity of second-wave clones reaching peak at day 37 remained unverified. Day 15 to 85 contractors were CD4/CD8 balanced; later expanders leaned CD4+. Cross-reactive memory seemingly joined, as some responding clones were found in pre-infection memory.

With constant-segment primers, 5'RACE yielded cDNA libraries of TCR alpha and TCR beta that carried sample barcodes and UMIs. MiXCR, applied by TCRdb to the 5' RACE reads, yields one record per CDR3 protein. Of under 450,000 distinct CDR3 sequences listed, more than 20% are singletons. The CDR3 length is 16 residues. Germline loops: CDR1 ENHRY, CDR2 SYGVKD. V lost 0 bases to trimming and J lost 5 bases, with 16 bases between them. Sequenced input: PBMCs or a T cell subset sorted from them (not recorded which). The chain links TRBV10-3 to TRBJ1-1; no firm D call. The clonotype was recovered from a man younger than 35 who had mild COVID-19 (a few samples of this study predate the infection). Cell type and time point are not known. The CDR3 reads CAISESRRRAGTEAFF. CDR3 coding DNA: TGTGCCATCAGTGAGTCGCGTCGGAGGGCGGGGACTGAAGCTTTCTTT.